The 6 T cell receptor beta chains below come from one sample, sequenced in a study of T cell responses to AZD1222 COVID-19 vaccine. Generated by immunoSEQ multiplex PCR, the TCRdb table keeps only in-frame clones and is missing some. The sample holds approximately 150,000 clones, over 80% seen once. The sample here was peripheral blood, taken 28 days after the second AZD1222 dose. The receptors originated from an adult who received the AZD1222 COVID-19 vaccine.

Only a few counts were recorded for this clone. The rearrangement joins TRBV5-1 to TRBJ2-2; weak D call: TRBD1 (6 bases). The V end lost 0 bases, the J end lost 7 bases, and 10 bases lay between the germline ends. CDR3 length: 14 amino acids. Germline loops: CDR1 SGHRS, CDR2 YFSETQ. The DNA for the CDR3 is TGCGCCAGCAGCTTGGGACAGGAGGTCGGGGAGCTGTTTTTT. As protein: CASSLGQEVGELFF.

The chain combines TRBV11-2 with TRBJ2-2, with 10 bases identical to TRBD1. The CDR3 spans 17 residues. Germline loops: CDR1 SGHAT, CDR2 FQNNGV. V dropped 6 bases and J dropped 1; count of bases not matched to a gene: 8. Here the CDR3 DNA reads TGTGCCAGCAGATTTCGCCGGGACAGGGGGAACACCGGGGAGCTGTTTTTT. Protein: CASRFRRDRGNTGELFF.

This CDR3 reads CAISSSTGSHGYTF. The CDR3, as DNA: TGTGCCATCAGTTCCAGCACGGGAAGTCATGGCTACACCTTC. The chain links TRBV10-3 to TRBJ1-2, with D unresolved. This CDR3 is 14 amino acids long. Germline assignment: CDR1 ENHRY and CDR2 SYGVKD. V lost 5 bases and J 6 bases, leaving 16 bases between the germline ends.

The CDR3 bases are TGTGCCAGCAGCTTACTCGGGGGGCTAGTCTCTGGAAACACCATATATTTT. Protein sequence: CASSLLGGLVSGNTIYF. This sequence joins TRBV7-9 and TRBJ1-3; D is possibly TRBD1 (6 bases). Germline values: CDR1 SEHNR, CDR2 FQNEAQ (reference sequence). This CDR3 has 17 residues. V was shortened by 2 bases and J by 0 bases, with 14 bases between the two germline ends.

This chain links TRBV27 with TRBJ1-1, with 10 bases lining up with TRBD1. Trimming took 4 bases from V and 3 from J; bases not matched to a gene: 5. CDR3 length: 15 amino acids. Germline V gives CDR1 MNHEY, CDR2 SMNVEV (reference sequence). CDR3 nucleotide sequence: TGTGCCAGCAGTTCCCGACAGGGGGCGGACACTGAAGCTTTCTTT. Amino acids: CASSSRQGADTEAFF.

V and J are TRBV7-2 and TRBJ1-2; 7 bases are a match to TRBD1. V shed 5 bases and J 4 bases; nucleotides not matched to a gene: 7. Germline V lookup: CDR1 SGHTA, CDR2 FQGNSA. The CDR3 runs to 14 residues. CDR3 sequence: CASSPGGVGYGYTF. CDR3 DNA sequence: TGTGCCAGCAGCCCAGGGGGGGTAGGCTATGGCTACACCTTC.